This T cell receptor beta chain was captured in a study of shared clonotypes between healthy human individuals. The naive CD8 population came from CD45RO-negative cells selected for CCR7, without terminally differentiated effector memory CD45RA+ cells. Original processing methods: ImmunoSEQ junction-only sequences lacked quality scores, so their filtering differed. Sequenced by immunoSEQ multiplex PCR; TCRdb stores in-frame clones only, minus some. Clonal size and the V and J genes are those of that table, whereas D and trimming came from the DNA. The table lists about 600,000 clones, around 95% of them singletons, with about 0.11% in the top ten. Trimming removed 4 bases at V and 3 bases at J, with 19 bases between. The length of the CDR3 is 16 residues.

The rearrangement uses TRBV23-1 and TRBJ2-7, with a possible D match to TRBD2 (5 bases). Being an ORF, TRBV23-1 has a function that is uncertain. Sequencing was done on a sample of naive CD8+ T cells sorted from blood. The receptor was isolated from a woman in her twenties or thirties in good health. CDR3 amino acids: CASSLCERQAFYEQYF. The CDR3 DNA reads TGCGCCAGCAGTCTATGCGAGCGGCAGGCATTCTACGAGCAGTACTTC.